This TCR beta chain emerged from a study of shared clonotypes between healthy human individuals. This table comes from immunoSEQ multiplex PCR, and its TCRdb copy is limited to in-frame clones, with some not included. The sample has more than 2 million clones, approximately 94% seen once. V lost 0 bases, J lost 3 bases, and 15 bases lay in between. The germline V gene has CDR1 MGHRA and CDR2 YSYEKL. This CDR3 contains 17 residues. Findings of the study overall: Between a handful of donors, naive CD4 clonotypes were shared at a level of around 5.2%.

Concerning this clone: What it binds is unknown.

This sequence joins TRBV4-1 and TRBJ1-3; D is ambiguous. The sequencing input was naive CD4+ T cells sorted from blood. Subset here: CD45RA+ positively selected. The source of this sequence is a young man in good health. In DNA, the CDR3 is TGCGCCAGCAGCCAAGAGAATAGGGAGGTTATTGGAAACACCATATATTTT. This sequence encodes CASSQENREVIGNTIYF.